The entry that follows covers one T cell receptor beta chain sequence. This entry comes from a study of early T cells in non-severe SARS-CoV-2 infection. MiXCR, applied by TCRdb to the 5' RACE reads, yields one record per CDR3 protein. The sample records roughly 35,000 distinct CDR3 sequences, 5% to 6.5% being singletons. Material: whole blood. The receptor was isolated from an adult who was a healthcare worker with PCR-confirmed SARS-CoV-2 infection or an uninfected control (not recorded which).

The chain's CDR3 is CASSQDRRSEQYF. DNA of the CDR3: TGTGCCAGCAGCCAAGATCGTAGAAGCGAGCAGTACTTC. The chain recombines TRBV14 with TRBJ2-7; D ambiguous. CDR1 is SGHDN, CDR2 FVKESK, per germline. The CDR3 consists of 13 residues. V lost 0 bases, J lost 6 bases, and 9 bases lay in between. Filled out from reference TRBV14 and TRBJ2-7, the complete variable domain reads EAGVTQFPSHSVIEKGQTVTLRCDPISGHDNLYWYRRVMGKEIKFLLHFVKESKQDESGMPNNRFLAERTGGTYSTLKVQPAELEDSGVYFCASSQDRRSEQYFGPGTRLTVT.